This T cell receptor beta chain was identified during a study of CD8+ T cells in alopecia areata. Extracted RNA was reverse transcribed into cDNA, the sequencing template. Here immunoSEQ multiplex PCR was the method, and the copy in TCRdb shows in-frame clones only, minus some. The sample has fewer than 250,000 clones; 57% are singletons. The CDR3 totals 16 residues. V was pared by 4 bases and J by 7 bases, with 22 bases between. Germline lookup yields CDR1 MGHRA and CDR2 YSYEKL. PBMC-derived CD4+ and CD8+ T cells were sorted. This clone came up a few times. The TCR comes from a human donor with alopecia areata. The sample in question was CD4+ T cells sorted from blood, obtained at week 0. The chain joins TRBV4-1 to TRBJ1-2; weak D call: TRBD1 (6 bases). The CDR3 DNA sequence: TGCGCCAGCAGCCCCCAGGCTGGGGGGCCGGTTGGTGGCTACACCTTC. Encoded protein: CASSPQAGGPVGGYTF.